The 27 T cell receptor beta chains presented below share a single source sample, sequenced in a study of spatial heterogeneity in lung cancer. TCRdb called the 5' RACE reads again in MiXCR, with one record for every CDR3 protein. Among more than 75,000 distinct CDR3 sequences listed, roughly 12% were seen once. Documented time point: sample taken at primary tumor resection. Extraction of whole RNA from tumor, nontumor lung or frozen PBMC preceded unsorted sequencing. Sequencing used PBMCs, obtained at surgery. These receptors originate from a male donor with early-stage non-small cell lung cancer.

Note on this clonotype: One end of the junction does not line up with germline, which may come from a read error. V gene TRBV30 combines with J gene TRBJ2-6, with D perhaps given as TRBD1 or TRBD2 (5 bases each). CDR1 GTSNPN and CDR2 SVGIG come from the germline V gene (reference sequence). This CDR3 has 16 amino acids. The CDR3 nucleotides read TGTGTCTGGAGTCCCGGGACGGACTCTGGGGCCAACGTCCTGACTTTC. Encoded protein: CVWSPGTDSGANVLTF.

This clonotype was detected many times. The chain recombines TRBV6-5 with TRBJ1-5; D is undetermined. Trimming removed 4 bases from V and 1 base from J, with 5 bases in between. Per the germline V gene, CDR1 is MNHEY and CDR2 is SVGAGI. The CDR3 loop spans 13 amino acids. The CDR3 here is CASSSLSNQPQHF. CDR3 coding DNA: TGTGCCAGCAGTTCCCTAAGCAATCAGCCCCAGCATTTT.

The V gene is TRBV11-3, the J gene TRBJ2-1, with 9 bases aligning to TRBD2. Per the germline V gene, CDR1 is SGHNT and CDR2 is YENEEA. V was clipped by 2 bases and J by 2 bases; unmatched bases: 4. The CDR3 consists of 16 residues. The CDR3 loop is CASSLSGGPPYNEQFF. The CDR3 nucleotides read TGTGCCAGCAGCTTAAGCGGGGGGCCCCCCTACAATGAGCAGTTCTTC.

This clonotype was detected a few times. The gene calls are TRBV5-1 and TRBJ2-7; D is ambiguous. V was pared by 0 bases and J by 4 bases, with 8 bases between. Germline V gene lookup returns CDR1 SGHRS and CDR2 YFSETQ. The CDR3 spans 13 residues. The CDR3 sequence is CASSLVSDYEQYF. In DNA, the CDR3 is TGCGCCAGCAGCTTGGTTTCTGATTACGAGCAGTACTTC.

There are a few counts of this clonotype. V gene TRBV6-2 or TRBV6-3 combines with J gene TRBJ1-1, with unresolved D. The V gene lost 2 bases and the J gene lost 3 bases, with 10 bases spanning the gap. The CDR3 has 14 amino acids. Germline CDR1 and CDR2: MNHEY and SVGEGT. The CDR3 DNA sequence: TGTGCCAGCAGTTACAGGGCGGTCTACACTGAAGCTTTCTTT. This encodes CASSYRAVYTEAFF.

The chain is built from TRBV24-1 and TRBJ2-2, with no clear D. Germline loops: CDR1 KGHDR, CDR2 SFDVKD. The V gene lost 4 bases and the J gene lost 6 bases, with 8 bases spanning the gap. This CDR3 contains 13 residues. CDR3 region: CATSDRVAGELFF. The CDR3 bases are TGTGCCACCAGTGACCGAGTAGCCGGGGAGCTGTTTTTT.

This rearrangement joins TRBV15 to TRBJ1-3; D gene uncertain. V dropped 0 bases and J dropped 0 bases, with 9 bases sitting between them. The CDR3 is made up of 16 amino acids. Germline V lookup: CDR1 LNHNV, CDR2 YYDKDF (reference sequence). The CDR3 DNA follows: TGTGCCACCAGCAGAGATCAGATGTCCTCTGGAAACACCATATATTTT. It specifies CATSRDQMSSGNTIYF.

This clonotype was seen a single time. This chain connects TRBV6-2 or TRBV6-3 to TRBJ2-5, with D possibly matching TRBD1 (5 bases). V was trimmed by 0 bases and J by 0 bases, leaving 14 bases between them. CDR1 and CDR2 (germline): MNHEY, SVGEGT. CDR3 size: 17 residues. CDR3 DNA sequence: TGTGCCAGCAGTTACTCCGGCAGGGTCCAAGACCAAGAGACCCAGTACTTC. Translated, it gives CASSYSGRVQDQETQYF.

This clonotype was counted ten times or more. The chain links TRBV2 to TRBJ2-1; D is ambiguous. Germline V lookup: CDR1 SNHLY, CDR2 FYNNEI. Trimming pared 7 bases from V and 8 bases from J, leaving 12 bases between. This CDR3 spans 12 amino acids. This CDR3 reads CASKSVNDEQFF. The CDR3 DNA reads as TGTGCCAGCAAATCAGTGAACGATGAGCAGTTCTTC.

This chain connects TRBV12-3 or TRBV12-4 to TRBJ2-3; no reliable D call. This CDR3 spans 15 amino acids. V lost 3 bases and J 2 bases, leaving 12 bases between the germline ends. CDR3 DNA sequence: TGTGCCAGCAGTTTGCTCCTTCAACTCACAGATACGCAGTATTTT. Its protein is CASSLLLQLTDTQYF.

This chain uses TRBV20-1 with TRBJ2-7, with a weak D call TRBD1 (5 bases). This CDR3 region has 14 residues. V lost 2 bases to trimming and J lost 4 bases, with 15 bases between them. Germline V gives CDR1 DFQATT, CDR2 SNEGSKA (reference sequence). The CDR3 nucleotides are TGCAGTGCTAGAATTGAAGGGGATAGGTACGAGCAGTACTTC. This codes for CSARIEGDRYEQYF.

This clonotype has a handful of counts. The chain is built from TRBV2 and TRBJ2-5; 9 nucleotides match TRBD2. With 8 bases clipped from V and 2 bases from J, the junction kept 6 bases outside the gene matches. The CDR3 length is 14 residues. Germline loops: CDR1 SNHLY, CDR2 FYNNEI. Here the CDR3 DNA reads TGTGCCAGCCGTAGCGGGAGAGCTCAAGAGACCCAGTACTTC. This encodes CASRSGRAQETQYF.

The CDR3 sequence is CASSPRAELFF. The CDR3 DNA follows: TGTGCCAGCAGTCCCCGGGCGGAACTGTTTTTT. V and J are TRBV12-3 or TRBV12-4 and TRBJ1-4; D is ambiguous. The CDR3 sequence is 11 residues long. V lost 5 bases to trimming and J lost 12 bases, with 10 bases between them.

The chain combines TRBV10-3 with TRBJ2-7; 12 bases line up with TRBD2. J lost 5 bases, V lost 4 bases, and 9 bases had no gene match. Germline CDR1 ENHRY, CDR2 SYGVKD. The CDR3 covers 16 residues. In DNA, the CDR3 is TGTGCCATCAGTGGGGCTAGCGGGAGGGCCATTCACGAGCAGTACTTC. Encoded protein: CAISGASGRAIHEQYF.

In this sample, this clonotype turned up a few times. The chain carries TRBV5-4 and TRBJ2-1; TRBD2 matches 12 bases. Germline V gene data show CDR1 as SGHNT and CDR2 as YYREEE (reference sequence). The CDR3 covers 17 residues. CDR3 bases: TGTGCTCTCGGAGGGACTAGCGGGTCGAGCTCCTACAATGAGCAGTTCTTC. This gives the protein CALGGTSGSSSYNEQFF.

The chain joins TRBV7-2 to TRBJ1-4; D is possibly TRBD1 (5 bases). The CDR3 loop spans 15 amino acids. V lost 0 bases and J 3 bases, leaving 8 bases between the germline ends. The V gene's germline CDR1 is SGHTA and CDR2 FQGNSA. The CDR3 DNA sequence: TGTGCCAGCAGCTTAGCAGGGGTTCCTAATGAAAAACTGTTTTTT. Its translation is CASSLAGVPNEKLFF. The full variable domain, its missing parts supplied by reference TRBV7-2 and TRBJ1-4, is GAGVSQSPSNKVTEKGKDVELRCDPISGHTALYWYRQSLGQGLEFLIYFQGNSAPDKSGLPSDRFSAERTGGSVSTLTIQRTQQEDSAVYLCASSLAGVPNEKLFFGSGTQLSVL.

At least ten counts were recorded for this clonotype. This sequence joins TRBV19 and TRBJ1-1; no definite D call. The germline V gene has CDR1 LNHDA and CDR2 SQIVND (reference sequence). This CDR3 is 13 amino acids long. Trimming removed 3 bases at V and 1 base at J, with 6 bases between. This CDR3 is CASSIGPNTEAFF. The CDR3 DNA follows: TGTGCCAGTAGTATTGGGCCGAACACTGAAGCTTTCTTT.

The chain has TRBV27 and TRBJ1-2, with D possibly being TRBD1 (5 bases). Trimming took off 6 bases at V and 3 bases at J, with 17 bases between the two ends. This CDR3 contains 15 residues. Germline lookup yields CDR1 MNHEY and CDR2 SMNVEV (reference sequence). The CDR3, as DNA: TGTGCCAGCAGCCCGGGGGGGGGTCACGACTATGGCTACACCTTC. This codes for CASSPGGGHDYGYTF.

This chain uses TRBV7-9 with TRBJ2-5, with a tentative D call TRBD2 (7 bases). CDR3 size: 15 residues. From germline, CDR1 is SEHNR and CDR2 FQNEAQ (reference sequence). With 3 bases removed from V and 2 bases from J, the gap between germline ends came to 13 bases. The CDR3 is CASSFSGGQQETQYF. The CDR3 bases are TGTGCCAGCAGCTTTTCGGGGGGCCAGCAAGAGACCCAGTACTTC.

The chain combines TRBV6-5 with TRBJ1-1; 7 positions match TRBD1. The CDR3 runs 15 residues. Per germline, CDR1 MNHEY and CDR2 SVGAGI. V lost 4 bases, J lost 3 bases, and 8 bases stayed unmatched. In DNA, the CDR3 is TGTGCCAGCAGTTCCGCGGCAGGGGGGGACACTGAAGCTTTCTTT. This gives the protein CASSSAAGGDTEAFF.

There are a few counts of this clonotype. The rearrangement links TRBV7-8 to TRBJ2-3, with D possibly TRBD1 on 6 matching bases. The length of the CDR3 is 15 residues. Trimming removed 5 bases at V and 0 bases at J, with 12 bases between. Germline CDR1 SGHVS, CDR2 FQNEAQ. In DNA, the CDR3 is TGTGCCAGCAGCGTCGGGACACTGAGCACAGATACGCAGTATTTT. This codes for CASSVGTLSTDTQYF.

This clonotype was recorded a few times. The chain is built from TRBV10-3 and TRBJ2-7; D may correspond to TRBD1 or TRBD2 (5 bases each). This CDR3 is 14 amino acids long. In germline, CDR1 is ENHRY, CDR2 SYGVKD. V lost 3 bases and J 6 bases, leaving 15 bases between the germline ends. The CDR3 region has the DNA TGTGCCATCAGTGATCGGGACGCCTGGGTCGAGCAGTACTTC. It translates to CAISDRDAWVEQYF.

The table lists this clonotype with many counts. This chain uses TRBV28 with TRBJ2-7; 7 nucleotides line up with TRBD1. V shed 6 bases, J shed 1 base, and the junction held 9 bases outside the gene matches. The CDR3 is 15 amino acids. The germline V gene encodes CDR1 MDHEN and CDR2 SYDVKM. DNA for the CDR3: TGTGCCAGCAGCCCCCCGGGACAGAGATCCTACGAGCAGTACTTC. Translating it yields CASSPPGQRSYEQYF.

The genes are TRBV12-3 or TRBV12-4 and TRBJ2-1; 11 nucleotides match TRBD2. The CDR3 totals 14 residues. J lost 8 bases, V lost 3 bases, and 3 bases had no gene match. The CDR3 nucleotides are TGTGCCAGCAGTTTTAGCGGGGGGGGGGATGAGCAGTTCTTC. Translation: CASSFSGGGDEQFF.

V is TRBV12-3 or TRBV12-4 and J is TRBJ2-1; perhaps TRBD1 as D (6 bases). Trimming took 6 bases from V and 6 from J, leaving 12 bases between them. CDR3 length: 13 residues. The CDR3 DNA reads as TGTGCCAGCAGGGTCTTACAGGGCAATGAGCAGTTCTTC. This encodes CASRVLQGNEQFF.

V usage is TRBV2 and J usage is TRBJ1-2, with 9 nucleotides matching TRBD1. Looked up from germline, CDR1 is SNHLY and CDR2 is FYNNEI. The CDR3 consists of 10 residues. CDR3 DNA: TGTGTGGGACAGGGAAATGGCTACACCTTC. Translating it yields CVGQGNGYTF.

The chain is built from TRBV4-1 and TRBJ2-1; 9 bases are shared with TRBD2. Germline V CDR1 and CDR2: MGHRA, YSYEKL. CDR3 length equals 16 residues. The V segment lost 5 bases and the J segment 4 bases; nucleotides outside the gene matches: 9. CDR3 DNA: TGCGCCAGCAGCGCCGGTGCGGGAGGGCTTTACAATGAGCAGTTCTTC. Its protein is CASSAGAGGLYNEQFF.